The next 25 T cell receptor beta chains were all read from a single sample in a study of OX40 agonist ivuxolimab in advanced cancers. Assay: immunoSEQ multiplex PCR; the TCRdb copy retains only in-frame clones and omits some. The profile shows 74,000 or so clones, just over 90% of them singletons. Sequences were derived from CD4+ or CD8+ T cells sorted from blood, sampled in a trial of the OX40 agonist ivuxolimab. These receptors originate from an adult with an advanced solid tumor such as melanoma, head and neck, liver or kidney cancer.

The chain employs TRBV29-1 and TRBJ2-2; D is unclear. Germline V gene data show CDR1 as SQVTM and CDR2 as ANQGSEA. This CDR3 has 14 amino acids. V dropped 1 base and J dropped 5 bases, with 11 bases sitting between them. CDR3 residues: CSVEGAGLTGELFF. The CDR3 region has the DNA TGCAGCGTTGAAGGGGCAGGTCTGACCGGGGAGCTGTTTTTT.

Here the CDR3 DNA reads TGTGCCACCGAGAAGGGCTCCTACGAGCAGTACTTC. It codes for CATEKGSYEQYF. J is TRBJ2-7 and V is TRBV28; D is unresolved. Germline V gene sequence: CDR1 MDHEN, CDR2 SYDVKM. The CDR3 contains 12 residues. V was shortened by 10 bases and J by 0 bases, with 10 bases between the two germline ends.

The gene calls are TRBV19 and TRBJ1-1, with D unresolved. The CDR3 length is 12 residues. V was trimmed by 6 bases and J by 2 bases, leaving 7 bases between them. CDR1 LNHDA and CDR2 SQIVND come from the germline V gene (reference sequence). The CDR3 DNA follows: TGTGCCAGTAGACCGGGAAACACTGAAGCTTTCTTT. Its translation: CASRPGNTEAFF. The full variable domain, its missing parts supplied by reference TRBV19 and TRBJ1-1, is DGGITQSPKYLFRKEGQNVTLSCEQNLNHDAMYWYRQDPGQGLRLIYYSQIVNDFQKGDIAEGYSVSREKKESFPLTVTSAQKNPTAFYLCASRPGNTEAFFGQGTRLTVV.

V is TRBV4-3 and J is TRBJ1-5, with 7 bases fitting TRBD1. V dropped 3 bases and J dropped 0; count of bases not matched to a gene: 14. The germline V gene has CDR1 LGHNA and CDR2 YSLEER. The CDR3 covers 19 residues. The CDR3 sequence: CASSHTSSGQVYSNQPQHF. CDR3 sequence (DNA): TGCGCCAGCAGCCATACCTCATCTGGACAGGTTTATAGCAATCAGCCCCAGCATTTT.

A word on this clone: The same CDR3 can be traced to other DNA sequences in this sample. The chain carries TRBV19 and TRBJ1-3; weak D call: TRBD1 (6 bases). V was cut by 3 bases and J by 0 bases, with 9 bases left in between. Germline V gene data show CDR1 as LNHDA and CDR2 as SQIVND (reference sequence). CDR3 size: 15 residues. CDR3 DNA: TGTGCCAGTAGTATTGACAGGAGCTCTGGAAACACCATATATTTT. Amino acid sequence: CASSIDRSSGNTIYF.

The V call is TRBV4-1, the J call TRBJ2-5; D is possibly TRBD2 (6 bases). Germline-derived CDR1 and CDR2 are MGHRA and YSYEKL. CDR3 length equals 14 residues. Trimming cost V 4 bases and J 5 bases, with 14 bases left between them. For the CDR3, the DNA is TGCGCCAGCAGCCGGGCGTTAGCGGAGGAGACCCAGTACTTC. Residues: CASSRALAEETQYF.

The chain couples TRBV7-6 to TRBJ2-2, with a possible D match to TRBD1 (5 bases). Germline loops: CDR1 SGHVS, CDR2 FNYEAQ. Trimming left V 1 base short and J 6 bases short, with 9 bases between. The CDR3 has 14 amino acids. CDR3 in DNA: TGTGCCAGCAGCTTAGAAAAAGGGGCCGGGGAGCTGTTTTTT. Its protein product is CASSLEKGAGELFF.

V and J are TRBV29-1 and TRBJ1-4; tentatively, D is TRBD1 (5 bases). Germline CDR1 reads SQVTM; CDR2 reads ANQGSEA. Trimming pared 7 bases from V and 10 bases from J, leaving 13 bases between. This CDR3 has 11 residues. Here the CDR3 reads CSGEVRGKLFF. CDR3 nucleotide sequence: TGCAGCGGGGAGGTGAGGGGAAAACTGTTTTTT.

The gene calls are TRBV11-2 and TRBJ2-3, with unresolved D. The CDR3 contains 15 residues. In germline, CDR1 is SGHAT, CDR2 FQNNGV. The germline V and J ends were trimmed by 5 bases and 6 bases, with 18 bases remaining between them. This CDR3 is CASSPQVVVGDTQYF. CDR3 bases: TGTGCCAGCAGCCCCCAGGTTGTGGTTGGGGATACGCAGTATTTT.

The gene calls are TRBV5-6 and TRBJ2-7, with 8 positions matching TRBD1. CDR1 is SGHDT and CDR2 is YYEEEE in the germline V gene. V was clipped by 4 bases and J by 2 bases; unmatched bases: 8. The CDR3 sequence is 15 residues long. The CDR3 coding sequence is TGTGCCAGCAGCCCGGACAGGGAATTTCCCTACGAGCAGTACTTC. Residues: CASSPDREFPYEQYF.

The chain is built from TRBV27 and TRBJ2-2, with D hard to call. The V end was cut by 5 bases, the J end by 6 bases, with 16 bases between. Germline V gene sequence: CDR1 MNHEY, CDR2 SMNVEV (reference sequence). This CDR3 is built from 15 residues. CDR3 nucleotides: TGTGCCAGCAGTCCGGTGGGGTTCCTGGCCGGGGAGCTGTTTTTT. Protein sequence: CASSPVGFLAGELFF.

The chain links TRBV19 to TRBJ1-2, with 11 nucleotides matching TRBD1. Germline V gene lookup returns CDR1 LNHDA and CDR2 SQIVND (reference sequence). V lost 3 bases, J lost 5 bases, and 5 bases stayed unmatched. The CDR3 is 15 amino acids. The CDR3 loop reads CASSIPGQGGYGYTF. Here the CDR3 DNA reads TGTGCCAGTAGTATCCCGGGACAGGGGGGATATGGCTACACCTTC.

The chain is built from TRBV5-1 and TRBJ1-4; no definite D call. CDR3 length: 15 residues. CDR1 and CDR2 from the germline V gene are SGHRS and YFSETQ. Trimming took 2 bases from V and 2 from J, leaving 10 bases between them. The CDR3 spells CASSFYGSTNEKLFF. CDR3 nucleotides: TGCGCCAGCAGCTTTTACGGGTCTACTAATGAAAAACTGTTTTTT.

The chain combines TRBV4-3 with TRBJ1-6, with D unclear. The germline V gene has CDR1 LGHNA and CDR2 YSLEER. The CDR3 runs to 17 residues. Trimming removed 0 bases from V and 5 bases from J, with 14 bases in between. The CDR3 protein is CASSQEWEGVDNSPLHF. The CDR3 DNA sequence: TGCGCCAGCAGCCAAGAGTGGGAGGGTGTGGATAATTCACCCCTCCACTTT.

The chain combines TRBV7-9 with TRBJ1-1, with D maybe TRBD1 (6 bases). Germline CDR1 reads SEHNR; CDR2 reads FQNEAQ (reference sequence). Trimming left V 5 bases short and J 4 bases short, with 14 bases between. CDR3 length: 14 residues. CDR3 sequence (DNA): TGTGCCAGCAGCACGTCAGGGGTTGGCACTGAAGCTTTCTTT. This translates into CASSTSGVGTEAFF.

The V call is TRBV27, the J call TRBJ2-7; the match to TRBD2 covers 7 bases. CDR1 is MNHEY and CDR2 is SMNVEV in the germline V gene (reference sequence). This CDR3 contains 14 residues. V shed 4 bases and J 1 base; nucleotides not matched to a gene: 4. This chain's CDR3 is CASSSAGFSYEQYF. The CDR3 region has the DNA TGTGCCAGCAGTTCAGCGGGATTTTCCTACGAGCAGTACTTC.

The chain carries TRBV2 and TRBJ2-4, with TRBD1 matching over 7 bases. The CDR3 totals 13 residues. Germline CDR1 is SNHLY and CDR2 is FYNNEI. Germline trimming cut 8 bases from V and 6 bases from J; bases unmatched to any gene: 7. The CDR3 reads CASAGTDLNIQYF. The CDR3 DNA is TGTGCCAGCGCCGGGACAGACCTAAACATTCAGTACTTC.

The chain is built from TRBV6-1 and TRBJ2-1; no definite D call. Trimming cost V 2 bases and J 0 bases, with 8 bases left between them. Germline-derived CDR1 and CDR2 are MNHNS and SASEGT. CDR3 length equals 15 residues. The CDR3 protein is CASSETESSYNEQFF. Here the CDR3 DNA reads TGTGCCAGCAGTGAAACGGAGAGCTCCTACAATGAGCAGTTCTTC.

The V gene is TRBV5-6, the J gene TRBJ2-2; D remains ambiguous. Germline assignment: CDR1 SGHDT and CDR2 YYEEEE. V dropped 6 bases and J dropped 8 bases, with 20 bases sitting between them. This CDR3 comprises 15 residues. CDR3 loop: CASTKNPVYFGELFF. CDR3 nucleotide sequence: TGTGCCAGCACCAAGAATCCAGTGTATTTTGGGGAGCTGTTTTTT.

CDR3 in amino acids: CASSFPGTDVPYGYTF. The CDR3 DNA reads as TGTGCCAGCAGTTTCCCCGGGACAGACGTTCCCTATGGCTACACCTTC. The J gene is TRBJ1-2, the V gene TRBV2; 7 nucleotides match TRBD1. The CDR3 is 16 residues long. V was pared by 5 bases and J by 4 bases, with 13 bases of the junction left unmatched. Looked up from germline, CDR1 is SNHLY and CDR2 is FYNNEI.

On this clone: One end of the junction does not line up with germline, which may come from a read error. The rearrangement links TRBV11-2 to TRBJ2-3, with D tentatively TRBD1 or TRBD2 (5 bases each). The germline gives CDR1 SGHAT, CDR2 FQNNGV. The length of the CDR3 is 15 residues. CDR3 in amino acids: CASRLGLSRADTQYF. CDR3 DNA sequence: TGTGCCAGCCGCTTGGGGCTCTCGAGGGCAGATACGCAGTATTTT.

The rearrangement links TRBV6-6 to TRBJ1-1, with D maybe TRBD1 (5 bases). V lost 6 bases, J lost 3 bases, and 20 bases lay in between. Looked up from germline, CDR1 is MNHNY and CDR2 is SVGAGI (reference sequence). The CDR3 sequence is 16 residues long. Here the CDR3 reads CASRATVEGPYTEAFF. The CDR3 region has the DNA TGTGCCAGCAGAGCAACCGTAGAGGGACCGTACACTGAAGCTTTCTTT.

This rearrangement joins TRBV6-5 to TRBJ2-5; D call uncertain. The V end was cut by 0 bases, the J end by 5 bases, with 10 bases between. The CDR3 spans 14 residues. Looked up from germline, CDR1 is MNHEY and CDR2 is SVGAGI. The CDR3 loop reads CASSYSAAPETQYF. The CDR3 DNA sequence: TGTGCCAGCAGTTACTCCGCAGCACCGGAGACCCAGTACTTC.

The V gene is TRBV5-6, the J gene TRBJ2-3; D may be TRBD2 (5 bases). The length of the CDR3 is 16 residues. Trimming took 3 bases from V and 4 from J, leaving 18 bases between them. CDR1 and CDR2 from the germline V gene are SGHDT and YYEEEE. Here the CDR3 DNA reads TGTGCCAGCAGCTCCCCGGGAAGGTTAGTCGCAGATACGCAGTATTTT. The encoded protein is CASSSPGRLVADTQYF.

J is TRBJ2-7 and V is TRBV7-6; no reliable D call. The V gene lost 1 base and the J gene lost 6 bases, with 16 bases spanning the gap. Per germline, CDR1 SGHVS and CDR2 FNYEAQ. CDR3 length: 15 residues. For the CDR3, the DNA is TGTGCCAGCAGCTTAGAGAGGACGAGGTGGTCCGAGCAGTACTTC. Protein: CASSLERTRWSEQYF.